Listed below are T cell receptor beta chains from one sample, sequenced in a study of blood T cell repertoires in COVID-19. Clones were read by immunoSEQ multiplex PCR, and TCRdb kept only the in-frame ones, dropping some. The data show under 80,000 clones, approximately 83% seen once. Sequenced input: peripheral blood. Receptors were obtained from an elderly man with acute or convalescent COVID-19. CDR3s include the opening cysteine and the closing phenylalanine or tryptophan. D genes are given only for firm matches. A row's size may be missing; if present it is once, few, many or a size class.

v_gene	abundance	j_gene	d_gene	CDR3nt	CDR3aa
TRBV9	few	TRBJ1-1	.	TGTGCCAGCAGCGTAGTTTACGGGACTGAAGCTTTCTTT	CASSVVYGTEAFF
TRBV30	.	TRBJ2-7	.	TGTGCCTGGAGTACACCGGGATTCCGCTACGAGCAGTACTTC	CAWSTPGFRYEQYF
TRBV28	.	TRBJ1-5	.	TGTGCCAGCAGTTCTCAGGGCGGACGTTATCAGCCCCAGCATTTT	CASSSQGGRYQPQHF
TRBV28	.	TRBJ1-3	TRBD1	TGTGCCAGCCTCGCGACAGGGGGCAGTGGAAACACCATATATTTT	CASLATGGSGNTIYF
TRBV11-2	once	TRBJ2-6	.	TGTGCCAGCAGCCCCCGGACAGGGGCCAACGTCCTGACTTTC	CASSPRTGANVLTF
TRBV6-2/TRBV6-3	.	TRBJ1-1	.	TGTGCCAGCAGTCGCTTAGGGGGAAGGACTGAAGCTTTCTTT	CASSRLGGRTEAFF
TRBV30	.	TRBJ2-7	TRBD1	TGTGCCTGGACTTCCCCGGGACAGGGGTCCGCCTACGAGCAGTACTTC	CAWTSPGQGSAYEQYF
TRBV6-1	.	TRBJ1-1	.	TGTGCCAGCAGTGAACATGAGGGAAAAACTGAAGCTTTCTTT	CASSEHEGKTEAFF
TRBV5-1	.	TRBJ1-1	TRBD1	TGCGCCAGCAGCCCTCGAGGGACAGATGAAGCTTTCTTT	CASSPRGTDEAFF
TRBV5-1	.	TRBJ2-7	TRBD2	TGCGCCAGCAGCTTGACTAGCGGGGCCACGTACGAGCAGTACTTC	CASSLTSGATYEQYF
TRBV3-1/TRBV3-2	.	TRBJ2-3	TRBD2	TGTGCCAGCAGCCAAGGGACTAGCGGGAGAGCTAGCACAGATACGCAGTATTTT	CASSQGTSGRASTDTQYF
TRBV11-3	.	TRBJ2-1	TRBD2	TGTGCCAGCAGCTCAAGCGGGGGGGATTACAATGAGCAGTTCTTC	CASSSSGGDYNEQFF
TRBV5-1	.	TRBJ2-2	TRBD2	TGCGCCAGCGAGGCGGGGGGGGCCAAGGACACCGGGGAGCTGTTTTTT	CASEAGGAKDTGELFF
TRBV5-1	.	TRBJ1-6	.	TGCGCCAGCAGCGTCGGGACTAGTCATTCACCCCTCCACTTT	CASSVGTSHSPLHF
TRBV5-5	.	TRBJ1-4	.	TGTGCCAGCAGCCCCCCTTTTTGGAGTGGGGAAAAACTGTTTTTT	CASSPPFWSGEKLFF
TRBV5-1	.	TRBJ1-2	.	TGCGCCAGCAGTTTGGACCCAGGAGGAAATGGCTACACCTTC	CASSLDPGGNGYTF
TRBV4-3	.	TRBJ2-4	TRBD2	TGCGCCAGCAGCCAGACCTGGGGACTAGTCTTAGCCAAAAACATTCAGTACTTC	CASSQTWGLVLAKNIQYF
TRBV7-2	.	TRBJ2-3	.	TGTGCCAGCAGCTTAATCATTAGCACAGATACGCAGTATTTT	CASSLIISTDTQYF
TRBV11-3	.	TRBJ2-2	.	TGTGCCAGCAGCTTAAGCACTCACACCGGGGAGCTGTTTTTT	CASSLSTHTGELFF
TRBV28	.	TRBJ2-7	.	TGTGCCAGCAGCCCCCCTCGGGACTTTAGCTCCTACGAGCAGTACTTC	CASSPPRDFSSYEQYF
TRBV19	.	TRBJ1-5	TRBD1	TGTGCCAGTAGTAAACGAAACCCCGGACAGGGGGATGATCAGCCCCAGCATTTT	CASSKRNPGQGDDQPQHF
TRBV5-6	.	TRBJ1-6	.	TGTGCCAGCAGCCCTTCAGGGGCCAATTCACCCCTCCACTTT	CASSPSGANSPLHF
TRBV19	.	TRBJ2-3	TRBD2	TGTGCCAGTAGTACAGGACTAGCGGGCACAGATACGCAGTATTTT	CASSTGLAGTDTQYF
TRBV7-2	.	TRBJ2-3	.	TGTGCCAGCAGCCGCCTCGGGGCGGGGGCCACAGATACGCAGTATTTT	CASSRLGAGATDTQYF
TRBV5-4	few	TRBJ2-7	TRBD2	TGTGCCAGCATGGTAGCGGGGGAACGTGAGCAGTACTTC	CASMVAGEREQYF
TRBV5-1	once	TRBJ2-5	TRBD2	TGCGCCAGCAGCATAACTAGCGTCCCAAGCGGGGAGACCCAGTACTTC	CASSITSVPSGETQYF
TRBV2	.	TRBJ1-2	.	TGTGCCAGCAGTGTGGAAGGGGAGGCTTATGGCTACACCTTC	CASSVEGEAYGYTF
TRBV9	.	TRBJ1-4	TRBD1	TGTGCCAGCAGCGTAGAAAAGGGACAGGGGGCGGATGAAAAACTGTTTTTT	CASSVEKGQGADEKLFF